The 11 T cell receptor beta chains in this list originate from one sample, sequenced in a study of technical replicates of blood from several donors. Generated by immunoSEQ multiplex PCR, the TCRdb table keeps only in-frame clones and is missing some. The data contain about 85,000 clones, about 93% of them singletons. The sample taken for sequencing was T cells isolated from PBMCs. The receptor set was obtained from a human donor in good health.

The table lists this clone with a few counts. The chain is built from TRBV7-9 and TRBJ2-7, with 8 bases matching TRBD1. The CDR3 covers 15 residues. The J segment lost 3 bases and the V segment lost 5 bases, leaving 9 bases of the junction unmatched. Germline lookup yields CDR1 SEHNR and CDR2 FQNEAQ (reference sequence). The CDR3 here is CASSQIRTGNYEQYF. In DNA, the CDR3 is TGTGCCAGCAGCCAAATTCGGACAGGGAACTACGAGCAGTACTTC.

The chain links TRBV9 to TRBJ2-3, with D possibly TRBD1 on 5 matching bases. V lost 0 bases, J lost 6 bases, and 11 bases lay in between. In germline, CDR1 is SGDLS, CDR2 YYNGEE. The CDR3 loop spans 14 amino acids. CDR3: CASSVDRGSDTQYF. The CDR3 region has the DNA TGTGCCAGCAGCGTAGATAGGGGTTCGGATACGCAGTATTTT.

The chain carries TRBV5-1 and TRBJ2-7; 8 bases are shared with TRBD2. Germline V gene lookup returns CDR1 SGHRS and CDR2 YFSETQ. Trimming took 5 bases from V and 0 from J; bases not matched to a gene: 10. There are 16 residues in the CDR3. CDR3 amino acids: CASSPLGGGRSYEQYF. The CDR3 DNA sequence: TGCGCCAGCAGTCCCCTCGGGGGGGGACGCTCCTACGAGCAGTACTTC. Filled out from reference TRBV5-1 and TRBJ2-7, the complete variable domain reads KAGVTQTPRYLIKTRGQQVTLSCSPISGHRSVSWYQQTPGQGLQFLFEYFSETQRNKGNFPGRFSGRQFSNSRSEMNVSTLELGDSALYLCASSPLGGGRSYEQYFGPGTRLTVT.

This clone was counted between two and nine times. This rearrangement joins TRBV11-2 to TRBJ1-3; TRBD1 might be the D (6 bases). Trimming took 1 base from V and 3 from J, leaving 13 bases between them. Germline CDR1 is SGHAT and CDR2 is FQNNGV. This CDR3 contains 16 residues. The CDR3 here is CASSLGIKGVGNTIYF. As DNA, the CDR3 is TGTGCCAGCAGCTTAGGAATTAAGGGGGTTGGAAACACCATATATTTT.

The chain has TRBV5-1 and TRBJ2-3; TRBD2 might be the D (5 bases). The CDR3 runs to 16 residues. V shed 5 bases and J shed 2 bases, with 18 bases lying between them. Looked up from germline, CDR1 is SGHRS and CDR2 is YFSETQ. CDR3 DNA sequence: TGCGCCAGCAGTTATGGAGGCTCCTTAAACACAGATACGCAGTATTTT. Its protein is CASSYGGSLNTDTQYF. Looking up the rest from reference TRBV5-1 and TRBJ2-3 gives the full variable domain: KAGVTQTPRYLIKTRGQQVTLSCSPISGHRSVSWYQQTPGQGLQFLFEYFSETQRNKGNFPGRFSGRQFSNSRSEMNVSTLELGDSALYLCASSYGGSLNTDTQYFGPGTRLTVL.

The V call is TRBV6-5, the J call TRBJ2-4; 8 bases are a match to TRBD2. J lost 8 bases, V lost 0 bases, and 9 bases had no gene match. CDR3 length equals 16 residues. Germline values: CDR1 MNHEY, CDR2 SVGAGI. CDR3 sequence: CASSYSILAGRDIQYF. The CDR3 coding sequence is TGTGCCAGCAGTTACTCGATTCTAGCGGGCCGAGACATTCAGTACTTC.

V and J are TRBV18 and TRBJ1-1, with D maybe TRBD1 (6 bases). This CDR3 spans 15 amino acids. The V gene's germline CDR1 is KGHSH and CDR2 LQKENI. The V end lost 8 bases, the J end lost 0 bases, and 16 bases lay between the germline ends. The CDR3 DNA follows: TGTGCCAGCACCCAATCAGGGGACCTGAACACTGAAGCTTTCTTT. This codes for CASTQSGDLNTEAFF.

This clone was seen once. This chain uses TRBV19 with TRBJ2-1, with D maybe TRBD2 (6 bases). The germline V and J ends were trimmed by 6 bases and 8 bases, with 14 bases remaining between them. Germline CDR1 LNHDA, CDR2 SQIVND (reference sequence). The CDR3 extends over 13 amino acids. This CDR3 reads CASRLAAWHEQFF. The DNA for the CDR3 is TGTGCCAGTAGGTTAGCGGCCTGGCATGAGCAGTTCTTC.

V gene TRBV4-1 combines with J gene TRBJ2-7, with 8 bases aligning to TRBD2. V dropped 0 bases and J dropped 2; count of bases not matched to a gene: 15. Germline lookup yields CDR1 MGHRA and CDR2 YSYEKL. The CDR3 sequence is 19 residues long. In nucleotides, the CDR3 is TGCGCCAGCAGCCAAGACGGGGGACTACTAGCGGTTCCACCCTACGAGCAGTACTTC. It is translated as CASSQDGGLLAVPPYEQYF.

V usage is TRBV30 and J usage is TRBJ2-4; no definite D call. The germline V and J ends were trimmed by 8 bases and 0 bases, with 8 bases remaining between them. Per germline, CDR1 GTSNPN and CDR2 SVGIG (reference sequence). The CDR3 is made up of 12 amino acids. The CDR3 sequence: CASYTAKNIQYF. In DNA, the CDR3 is TGTGCCAGTTACACAGCCAAAAACATTCAGTACTTC.

This clone was detected once. This rearrangement joins TRBV7-3 to TRBJ1-2; weak D call: TRBD1 (6 bases). Between the trimmed V and J ends, which lost 1 base and 8 bases, there was a span of 11 bases. This CDR3 comprises 13 residues. Germline CDR1 SGHTA, CDR2 FQGTGA. CDR3 loop: CASSLNQGIGYTF. CDR3 in DNA: TGTGCCAGCAGCTTAAATCAGGGGATCGGCTACACCTTC.